These 7 T cell receptor beta chains came from one sample sequenced in a study of blood T cell repertoires in COVID-19. Data came from immunoSEQ multiplex PCR; TCRdb stores just in-frame clones and leaves some out. Among 120,000 to 150,000 clones listed, 84% were seen once. The source material was peripheral blood. The source of these receptors is a young man with COVID-19, enrolled during active disease.

The gene calls are TRBV6-4 and TRBJ2-5, with 7 nucleotides matching TRBD1. This CDR3 has 15 residues. Germline CDR1 MRHNA, CDR2 SNTAGT. V lost 3 bases to trimming and J lost 1 base; unmatched junction nucleotides: 5. CDR3 loop: CASSEGPGGQETQYF. The CDR3, as DNA: TGTGCCAGCAGTGAAGGGCCAGGGGGCCAAGAGACCCAGTACTTC.

The chain links TRBV30 to TRBJ2-7; 7 nucleotides match TRBD2. The CDR3 contains 13 residues. Germline V lookup: CDR1 GTSNPN, CDR2 SVGIG (reference sequence). The CDR3 bases are TGTGCTGGGGGGAGGGCGGACTCCTACGAGCAGTACTTC. Protein sequence: CAGGRADSYEQYF.

This clone is a singleton in its sample. CDR3 protein: CASSSGTSRVGTQYF. Here the CDR3 DNA reads TGTGCCAGCAGCTCCGGGACTAGTAGGGTGGGGACCCAGTACTTC. This chain joins TRBV7-2 and TRBJ2-5; 8 nucleotides agree with TRBD2. Germline assignment: CDR1 SGHTA and CDR2 FQGNSA. Trimming removed 4 bases from V and 7 bases from J; junction bases left unmatched: 11. This CDR3 contains 15 residues.

The gene calls are TRBV3-1 (or the pseudogene TRBV3-2) and TRBJ2-5, with a weak D call TRBD1 (5 bases). CDR1 and CDR2 from the germline V gene are LGHDT and YNNKEL (reference sequence). The CDR3 is 14 residues long. The V gene lost 1 base and the J gene lost 7 bases, with 13 bases spanning the gap. CDR3 amino acids: CASSQAKGIVTQYF. CDR3 nucleotide sequence: TGTGCCAGCAGCCAAGCTAAGGGGATCGTGACCCAGTACTTC.

V usage is TRBV29-1 and J usage is TRBJ1-5, with D uncertain. The germline gives CDR1 SQVTM, CDR2 ANQGSEA. V lost 4 bases and J lost 4, with 11 bases in between. The CDR3 totals 13 residues. The CDR3 DNA reads TGCAGCGTTGGTCCAGATGCAAATCAGCCCCAGCATTTT. Amino acids: CSVGPDANQPQHF.

The chain recombines TRBV27 with TRBJ1-6, with 8 bases identical to TRBD1. The CDR3 has 14 residues. Germline lookup yields CDR1 MNHEY and CDR2 SMNVEV (reference sequence). With V trimmed by 3 bases and J by 6 bases, 1 base remained unmatched. The CDR3 bases are TGTGCCAGCAGTTTTGACAGGGGTAATTCACCCCTCCACTTT. Protein product: CASSFDRGNSPLHF.

This chain joins TRBV2 and TRBJ2-1, with a weak D call TRBD1 (6 bases). Germline CDR1 and CDR2: SNHLY and FYNNEI. CDR3 size: 14 residues. V was shortened by 7 bases and J by 6 bases, with 16 bases between the two germline ends. In DNA form, the CDR3 reads TGTGCCAGCACCCTAGGGGGAAGGGGCAATGAGCAGTTCTTC. Protein product: CASTLGGRGNEQFF. The full variable domain, rest sourced from reference TRBV2 and TRBJ2-1, is EPEVTQTPSHQVTQMGQEVILRCVPISNHLYFYWYRQILGQKVEFLVSFYNNEISEKSEIFDDQFSVERPDGSNFTLKIRSTKLEDSAMYFCASTLGGRGNEQFFGPGTRLTVL.